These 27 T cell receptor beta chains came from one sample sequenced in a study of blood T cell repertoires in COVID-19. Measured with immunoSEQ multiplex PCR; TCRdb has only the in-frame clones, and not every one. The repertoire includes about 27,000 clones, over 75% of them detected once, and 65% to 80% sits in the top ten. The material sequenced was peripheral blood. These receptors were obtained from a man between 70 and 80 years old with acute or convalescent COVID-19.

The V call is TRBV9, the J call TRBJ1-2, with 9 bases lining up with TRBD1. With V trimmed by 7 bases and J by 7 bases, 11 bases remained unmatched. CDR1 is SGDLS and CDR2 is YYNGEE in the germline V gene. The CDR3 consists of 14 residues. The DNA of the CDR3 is TGTGCCAGCGGGCCTAGTACAGGGGGCCTTGGCTACACCTTC. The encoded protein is CASGPSTGGLGYTF.

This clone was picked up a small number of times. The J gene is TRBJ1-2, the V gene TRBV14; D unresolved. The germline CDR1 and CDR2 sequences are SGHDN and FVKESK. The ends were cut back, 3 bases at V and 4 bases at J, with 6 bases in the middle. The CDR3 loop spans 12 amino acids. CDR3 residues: CASSHEGYGYTF. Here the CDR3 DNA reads TGTGCCAGCAGCCACGAGGGCTATGGCTACACCTTC. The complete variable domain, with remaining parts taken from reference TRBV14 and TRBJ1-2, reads EAGVTQFPSHSVIEKGQTVTLRCDPISGHDNLYWYRRVMGKEIKFLLHFVKESKQDESGMPNNRFLAERTGGTYSTLKVQPAELEDSGVYFCASSHEGYGYTFGSGTRLTVV.

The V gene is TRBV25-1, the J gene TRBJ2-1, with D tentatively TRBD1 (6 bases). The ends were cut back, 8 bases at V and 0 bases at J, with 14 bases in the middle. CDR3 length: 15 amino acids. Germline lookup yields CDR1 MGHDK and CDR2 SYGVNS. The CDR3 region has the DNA TGTGCCAGCCTGGGGGCAGGAGCCTCCTACAATGAGCAGTTCTTC. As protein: CASLGAGASYNEQFF.

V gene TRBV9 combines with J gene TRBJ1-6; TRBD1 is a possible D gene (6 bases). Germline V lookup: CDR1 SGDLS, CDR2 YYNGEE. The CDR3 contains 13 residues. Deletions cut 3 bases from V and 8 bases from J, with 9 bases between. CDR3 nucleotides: TGTGCCAGCAGCGGGGGGCCCGATTCACCCCTCCACTTT. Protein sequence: CASSGGPDSPLHF.

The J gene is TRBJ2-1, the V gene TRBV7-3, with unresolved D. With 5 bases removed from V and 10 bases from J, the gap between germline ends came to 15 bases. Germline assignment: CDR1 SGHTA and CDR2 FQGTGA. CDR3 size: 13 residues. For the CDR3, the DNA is TGTGCCAGCAGCGCCCAGACTGCGGTCGAGCAGTTCTTC. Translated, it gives CASSAQTAVEQFF.

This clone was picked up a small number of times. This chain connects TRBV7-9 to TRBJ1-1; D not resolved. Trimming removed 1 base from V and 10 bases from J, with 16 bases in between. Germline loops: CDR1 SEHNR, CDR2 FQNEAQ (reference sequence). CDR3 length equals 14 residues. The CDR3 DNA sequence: TGTGCCAGCAGCTTAGGGGGAGGAGTCGTCGGAGCTTTCTTT. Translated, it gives CASSLGGGVVGAFF.

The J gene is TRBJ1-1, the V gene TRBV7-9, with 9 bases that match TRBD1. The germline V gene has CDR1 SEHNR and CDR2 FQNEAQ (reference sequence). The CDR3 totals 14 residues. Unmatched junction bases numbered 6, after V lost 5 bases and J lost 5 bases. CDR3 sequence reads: CASSIQQGATEAFF. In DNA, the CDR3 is TGTGCCAGCAGCATCCAACAGGGGGCGACTGAAGCTTTCTTT.

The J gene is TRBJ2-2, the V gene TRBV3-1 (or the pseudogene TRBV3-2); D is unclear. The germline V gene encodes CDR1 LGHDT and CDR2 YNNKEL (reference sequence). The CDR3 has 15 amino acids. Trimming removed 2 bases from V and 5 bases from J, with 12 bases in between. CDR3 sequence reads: CASSQSDGYTGELFF. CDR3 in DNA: TGTGCCAGCAGCCAAAGCGATGGATATACCGGGGAGCTGTTTTTT.

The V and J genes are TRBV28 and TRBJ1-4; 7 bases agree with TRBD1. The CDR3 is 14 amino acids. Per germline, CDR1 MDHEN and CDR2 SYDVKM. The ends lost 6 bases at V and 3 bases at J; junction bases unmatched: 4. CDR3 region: CASSPTGANEKLFF. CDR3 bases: TGTGCCAGCAGCCCCACAGGGGCTAATGAAAAACTGTTTTTT.

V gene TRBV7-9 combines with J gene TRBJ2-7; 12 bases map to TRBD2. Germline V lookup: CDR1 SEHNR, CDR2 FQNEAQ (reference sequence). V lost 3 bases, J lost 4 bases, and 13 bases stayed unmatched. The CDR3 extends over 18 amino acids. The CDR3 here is CASSLTSWTSGEPYEQYF. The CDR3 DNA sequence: TGTGCCAGCAGCTTGACTTCCTGGACTAGCGGGGAGCCTTACGAGCAGTACTTC.

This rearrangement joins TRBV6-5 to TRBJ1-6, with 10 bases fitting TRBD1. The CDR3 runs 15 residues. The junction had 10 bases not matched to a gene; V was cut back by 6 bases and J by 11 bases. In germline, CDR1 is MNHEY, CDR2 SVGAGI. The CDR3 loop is CASRPGTGEGTPLHF. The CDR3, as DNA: TGTGCCAGCAGACCCGGGACAGGGGAAGGGACACCCCTCCACTTT.

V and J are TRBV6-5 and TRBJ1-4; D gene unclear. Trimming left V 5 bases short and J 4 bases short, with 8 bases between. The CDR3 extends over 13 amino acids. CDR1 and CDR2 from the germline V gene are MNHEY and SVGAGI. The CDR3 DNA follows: TGTGCCAGCAGTACCCGGGGTAATGAAAAACTGTTTTTT. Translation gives CASSTRGNEKLFF.

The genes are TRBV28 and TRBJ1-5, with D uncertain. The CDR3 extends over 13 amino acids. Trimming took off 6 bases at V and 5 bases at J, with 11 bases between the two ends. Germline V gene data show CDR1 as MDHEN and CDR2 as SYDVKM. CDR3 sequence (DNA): TGTGCCAGCAGCACCCGACATTATCAGCCCCAGCATTTT. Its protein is CASSTRHYQPQHF.

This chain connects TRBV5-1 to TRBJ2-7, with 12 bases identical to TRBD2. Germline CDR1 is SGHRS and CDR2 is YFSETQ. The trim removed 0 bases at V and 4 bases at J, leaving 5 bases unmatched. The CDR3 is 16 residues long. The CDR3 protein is CASSLGLTSGGYEQYF. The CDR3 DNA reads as TGCGCCAGCAGCTTGGGCTTGACTAGCGGGGGATACGAGCAGTACTTC.

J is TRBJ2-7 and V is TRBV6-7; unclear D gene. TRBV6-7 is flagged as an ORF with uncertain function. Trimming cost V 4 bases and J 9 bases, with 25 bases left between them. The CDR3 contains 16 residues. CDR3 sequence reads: CASSFHILPGSLGQYF. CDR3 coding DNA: TGTGCCAGCAGTTTCCATATACTGCCAGGAAGTCTCGGGCAGTACTTC.

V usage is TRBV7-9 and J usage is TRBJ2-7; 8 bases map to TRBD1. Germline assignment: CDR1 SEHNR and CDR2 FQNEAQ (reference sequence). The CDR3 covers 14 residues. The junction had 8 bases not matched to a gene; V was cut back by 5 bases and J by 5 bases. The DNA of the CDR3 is TGTGCCAGCAGCCCCGGGACAGGAGTCCACGAGCAGTACTTC. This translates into CASSPGTGVHEQYF.

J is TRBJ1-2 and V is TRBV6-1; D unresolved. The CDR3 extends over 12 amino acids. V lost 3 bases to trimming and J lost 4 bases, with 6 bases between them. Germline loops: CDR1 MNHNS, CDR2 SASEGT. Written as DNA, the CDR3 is TGTGCCAGCAGTGAGAGGAGCTATGGCTACACCTTC. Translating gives CASSERSYGYTF.

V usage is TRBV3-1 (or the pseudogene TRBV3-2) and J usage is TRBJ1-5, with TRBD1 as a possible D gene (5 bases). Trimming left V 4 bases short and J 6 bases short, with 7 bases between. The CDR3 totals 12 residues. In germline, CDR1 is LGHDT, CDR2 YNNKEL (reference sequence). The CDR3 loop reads CASSRGSQPQHF. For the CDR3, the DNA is TGTGCCAGCAGCCGGGGCAGTCAGCCCCAGCATTTT.

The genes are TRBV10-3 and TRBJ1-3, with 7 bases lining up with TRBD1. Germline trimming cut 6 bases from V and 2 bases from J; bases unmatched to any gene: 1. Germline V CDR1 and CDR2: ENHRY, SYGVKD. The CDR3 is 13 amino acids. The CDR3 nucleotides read TGTGCCATCAGCGGGACAGCTGGAAACACCATATATTTT. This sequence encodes CAISGTAGNTIYF.

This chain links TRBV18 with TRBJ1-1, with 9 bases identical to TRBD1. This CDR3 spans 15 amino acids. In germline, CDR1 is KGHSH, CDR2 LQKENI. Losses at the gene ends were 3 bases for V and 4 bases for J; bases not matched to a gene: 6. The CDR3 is CASSPGTGSRTEAFF. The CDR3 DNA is TGTGCCAGCTCACCCGGGACAGGGAGTCGCACTGAAGCTTTCTTT.

The CDR3 DNA is TGTGCCAGCAGCCACGTCCTGTCGGAGTCCAATGAGCAGTTCTTC. Encoded protein: CASSHVLSESNEQFF. The genes are TRBV4-2 and TRBJ2-1, with no clear D. Germline-derived CDR1 and CDR2 are LGHNA and YNFKEQ. This CDR3 contains 15 residues. Trimming stripped 3 bases from V and 6 bases from J, with 15 bases between.

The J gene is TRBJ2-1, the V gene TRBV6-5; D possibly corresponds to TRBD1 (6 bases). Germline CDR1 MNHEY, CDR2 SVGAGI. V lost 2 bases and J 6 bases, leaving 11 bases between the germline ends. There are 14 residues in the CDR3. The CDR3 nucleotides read TGTGCCAGCAGTTACCCGGGACATCCCAATGAGCAGTTCTTC. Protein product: CASSYPGHPNEQFF.

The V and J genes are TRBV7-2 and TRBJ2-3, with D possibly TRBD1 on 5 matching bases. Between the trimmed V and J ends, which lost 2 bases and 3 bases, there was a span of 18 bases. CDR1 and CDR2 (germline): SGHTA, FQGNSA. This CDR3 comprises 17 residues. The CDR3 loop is CASSLRYGASGTDTQYF. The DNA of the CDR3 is TGTGCCAGCAGCTTAAGATATGGGGCCTCCGGGACAGATACGCAGTATTTT.

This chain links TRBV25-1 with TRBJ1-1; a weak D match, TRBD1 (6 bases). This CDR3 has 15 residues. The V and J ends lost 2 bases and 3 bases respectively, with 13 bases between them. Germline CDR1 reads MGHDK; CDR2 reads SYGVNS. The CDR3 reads CASSESGRGDTEAFF. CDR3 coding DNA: TGTGCCAGCAGTGAAAGTGGCAGGGGCGACACTGAAGCTTTCTTT.

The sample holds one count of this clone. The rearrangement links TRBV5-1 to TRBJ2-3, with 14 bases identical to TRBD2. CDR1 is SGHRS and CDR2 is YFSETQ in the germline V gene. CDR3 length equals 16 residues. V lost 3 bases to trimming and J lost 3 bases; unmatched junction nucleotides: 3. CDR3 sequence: CASSSGLAGETDTQYF. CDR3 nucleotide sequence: TGCGCCAGCAGCTCGGGACTAGCGGGGGAAACAGATACGCAGTATTTT.

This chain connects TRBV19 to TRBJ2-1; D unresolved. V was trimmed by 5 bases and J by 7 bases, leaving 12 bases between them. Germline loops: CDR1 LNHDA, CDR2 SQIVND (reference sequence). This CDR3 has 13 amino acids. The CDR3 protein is CASSPSSRNEQFF. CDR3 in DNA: TGTGCCAGTAGTCCGTCCTCTAGGAATGAGCAGTTCTTC.

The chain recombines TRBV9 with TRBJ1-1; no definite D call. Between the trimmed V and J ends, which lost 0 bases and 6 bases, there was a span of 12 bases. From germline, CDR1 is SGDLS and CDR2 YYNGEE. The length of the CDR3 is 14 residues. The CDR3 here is CASSVAPRLSEAFF. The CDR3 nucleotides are TGTGCCAGCAGCGTAGCCCCGCGGCTCTCTGAAGCTTTCTTT.